What follows are 14 T cell receptor beta chains derived from one specimen sequenced in a study of radiation and T cells in renal cell carcinoma. Time point noted: baseline pretreatment blood. Treatment reported: 15 Gy SBRT to primary tumor, nephrectomy 4 weeks later. Sequencing was performed with immunoSEQ multiplex PCR; in TCRdb, only in-frame clones are kept and a portion is missing. This table has 150,000 or so clones, less than 90% appearing once. Sequenced material: blood, taken from a patient whose treatment included radiotherapy and nephrectomy. The receptors shown here come from a woman between 65 and 79 years old with renal cell carcinoma.

This clone appeared a single time. This chain joins TRBV28 and TRBJ2-7; D uncertain. The CDR3 extends over 15 amino acids. Germline CDR1 reads MDHEN; CDR2 reads SYDVKM. Trimming took 4 bases from V and 0 from J, leaving 13 bases between them. The CDR3 spells CASSSPTVFSYEQYF. The CDR3 nucleotides are TGTGCCAGCAGTTCCCCCACCGTCTTCTCCTACGAGCAGTACTTC. The full variable domain, in which reference TRBV28 and TRBJ2-7 provide the parts outside the CDR3, is DVKVTQSSRYLVKRTGEKVFLECVQDMDHENMFWYRQDPGLGLRLIYFSYDVKMKEKGDIPEGYSVSREKKERFSLILESASTNQTSMYLCASSSPTVFSYEQYFGPGTRLTVT.

The chain carries TRBV7-2 and TRBJ2-3, with TRBD1 identical over 9 bases. The CDR3 spans 15 residues. The germline V gene has CDR1 SGHTA and CDR2 FQGNSA. After removal of 4 bases from V and 0 bases from J, the junction contained 2 bases not matched to a gene. In nucleotides, the CDR3 is TGTGCCAGCAGCTGGACAGGGGAGAGCACAGATACGCAGTATTTT. It encodes CASSWTGESTDTQYF.

The rearrangement uses TRBV4-2 and TRBJ2-7; perhaps TRBD2 as D (7 bases). Trimming left V 0 bases short and J 4 bases short, with 13 bases between. The CDR3 is made up of 15 amino acids. The germline gives CDR1 LGHNA, CDR2 YNFKEQ. This CDR3 is CASSQDGRGGYEQYF. The CDR3 DNA follows: TGTGCCAGCAGCCAAGATGGTAGGGGGGGGTACGAGCAGTACTTC.

V and J are TRBV7-8 and TRBJ1-1, with unresolved D. Trimming stripped 1 base from V and 1 base from J, with 10 bases between. Looked up from germline, CDR1 is SGHVS and CDR2 is FQNEAQ. The CDR3 consists of 15 residues. CDR3: CASSLVMGRNTEAFF. The CDR3 nucleotides read TGTGCCAGCAGCTTAGTTATGGGCAGGAACACTGAAGCTTTCTTT.

The chain employs TRBV7-2 and TRBJ1-3, with TRBD1 as a possible D gene (5 bases). Trimming cost V 3 bases and J 0 bases, with 12 bases left between them. This CDR3 has 16 amino acids. Germline V CDR1 and CDR2: SGHTA, FQGNSA. The CDR3 DNA follows: TGTGCCAGCAGCTTGGGACCTTTTACCTCTGGAAACACCATATATTTT. The encoded protein is CASSLGPFTSGNTIYF.

The V call is TRBV28, the J call TRBJ2-4; 11 bases are shared with TRBD2. Germline CDR1 and CDR2: MDHEN and SYDVKM. The CDR3 totals 14 residues. With 6 bases clipped from V and 6 bases from J, the junction kept 4 bases outside the gene matches. The DNA for the CDR3 is TGTGCCAGCAGCCGTAGCGGGGGGGGAAACATTCAGTACTTC. This gives the protein CASSRSGGGNIQYF. Supplemented by reference TRBV28 and TRBJ2-4, the full variable domain reads DVKVTQSSRYLVKRTGEKVFLECVQDMDHENMFWYRQDPGLGLRLIYFSYDVKMKEKGDIPEGYSVSREKKERFSLILESASTNQTSMYLCASSRSGGGNIQYFGAGTRLSVL.

CDR3 bases: TGTGCCAGCAGCTTGAGAGCGGGGCAAACCTACGAGCAGTACTTC. Its translation: CASSLRAGQTYEQYF. The rearrangement joins TRBV7-9 to TRBJ2-7, with 7 bases fitting TRBD2. The V and J ends lost 3 bases and 2 bases, in that order; junction bases with no gene match: 7. Germline CDR1 SEHNR, CDR2 FQNEAQ (reference sequence). CDR3 length: 15 residues.

The gene calls are TRBV7-2 and TRBJ1-1; no definite D call. The CDR3 extends over 14 amino acids. The germline V gene has CDR1 SGHTA and CDR2 FQGNSA. Trimming left V 5 bases short and J 6 bases short, with 16 bases between. The CDR3 DNA is TGTGCCAGCAGCGAAGACGAGATCATCTCTGAAGCTTTCTTT. This encodes CASSEDEIISEAFF.

The J gene is TRBJ1-3, the V gene TRBV4-2, with 9 nucleotides matching TRBD1. The germline gives CDR1 LGHNA, CDR2 YNFKEQ. The CDR3 is made up of 21 amino acids. The junction had 16 bases not matched to a gene; V was cut back by 0 bases and J by 1 base. The CDR3 DNA follows: TGTGCCAGCAGCCAAGAAAGGGTTACAGGGGGCGCAATGCGTTCTGGAAACACCATATATTTT. Encoded protein: CASSQERVTGGAMRSGNTIYF.

CDR3: CASSTTSGSYEQYF. DNA of the CDR3: TGTGCCAGCAGCACAACTAGTGGCTCCTACGAGCAGTACTTC. V gene TRBV7-2 combines with J gene TRBJ2-7; perhaps TRBD2 as D (5 bases). V dropped 5 bases and J dropped 0 bases, with 11 bases sitting between them. The germline CDR1 and CDR2 sequences are SGHTA and FQGNSA. The CDR3 has 14 amino acids.

The J gene is TRBJ1-2, the V gene TRBV5-1, with 7 bases matching TRBD1. Trimming removed 2 bases from V and 3 bases from J; junction bases left unmatched: 10. CDR3 length: 16 residues. CDR1 SGHRS and CDR2 YFSETQ come from the germline V gene. In DNA form, the CDR3 reads TGCGCCAGCAGCTTTGGAGGCCCCGGGACAGACTATGGCTACACCTTC. Translated, it gives CASSFGGPGTDYGYTF.

The chain recombines TRBV7-6 with TRBJ2-2; no clear D gene. Per the germline V gene, CDR1 is SGHVS and CDR2 is FNYEAQ. The CDR3 is 13 residues long. V was clipped by 2 bases and J by 5 bases, with 6 bases between them. The CDR3 loop is CASSLKNTGELFF. CDR3 sequence (DNA): TGTGCCAGCAGCTTAAAGAATACCGGGGAGCTGTTTTTT.

The V gene is TRBV5-1, the J gene TRBJ1-6, with TRBD1 matching over 7 bases. The CDR3 is 15 amino acids. The germline V gene has CDR1 SGHRS and CDR2 YFSETQ. V was pared by 4 bases and J by 7 bases, with 8 bases of the junction left unmatched. The DNA of the CDR3 is TGCGCCAGCAGCCGAGACAGGGTCGGGAATTCACCCCTCCACTTT. Protein product: CASSRDRVGNSPLHF. The variable domain in full, completed from reference TRBV5-1 and TRBJ1-6, reads KAGVTQTPRYLIKTRGQQVTLSCSPISGHRSVSWYQQTPGQGLQFLFEYFSETQRNKGNFPGRFSGRQFSNSRSEMNVSTLELGDSALYLCASSRDRVGNSPLHFGNGTRLTVT.

This clone was seen a single time. J is TRBJ2-5 and V is TRBV4-2; 11 positions agree with TRBD2. The CDR3 length is 18 residues. The germline V gene has CDR1 LGHNA and CDR2 YNFKEQ. V lost 0 bases, J lost 1 base, and 7 bases stayed unmatched. The CDR3 DNA is TGTGCCAGCAGCCAAGAAGGCTCGACTAGCGGGGTCCAAGAGACCCAGTACTTC. Amino acids: CASSQEGSTSGVQETQYF.